A single sample gave rise to the 30 T cell receptor beta chains below, sequenced in a study of shared clonotypes between healthy human individuals. Profiled with immunoSEQ multiplex PCR; TCRdb holds only in-frame clones, not every one. The sample shows more than 2,000,000 clones, about 92% of them seen only once. Sequencing used naive CD4+ T cells sorted from blood. Subset: CD45RA+ positively selected. The source is a man aged 18-30 years in good health.

Only one count was recorded for this clone. The J gene is TRBJ2-1, the V gene TRBV7-6; 9 bases map to TRBD2. CDR1 and CDR2 from the germline V gene are SGHVS and FNYEAQ. J gave up 2 bases and V 2 bases, and 16 bases lay outside the gene matches. The CDR3 sequence is 20 residues long. CDR3 residues: CASSLKAGGEGYLTYNEQFF. In DNA, the CDR3 is TGTGCCAGCAGCTTAAAGGCGGGGGGGGAAGGGTATTTGACCTACAATGAGCAGTTCTTC.

The chain joins TRBV21-1 to TRBJ2-7; the tabulated D call, TRBD2, remains unverified against the DNA. TRBV21-1 is given as a pseudogene. This CDR3 has 17 amino acids. The CDR3 here is CASSKPDSSGLTYEQYF. CDR3 nucleotides: TGTGCCAGCAGCAAACCGGATAGTAGCGGACTAACTTACGAGCAGTACTTC.

The rearrangement uses TRBV7-8 and TRBJ2-1, with D unresolved. The length of the CDR3 is 14 residues. The germline gives CDR1 SGHVS, CDR2 FQNEAQ. The V and J ends lost 0 bases and 10 bases respectively, with 13 bases between them. CDR3 residues: CASSLAGLSLEQFF. The CDR3 coding sequence is TGTGCCAGCAGCTTAGCGGGCCTCTCGTTGGAGCAGTTCTTC.

The chain joins TRBV11-2 to TRBJ2-1, with 7 bases fitting TRBD2. Looked up from germline, CDR1 is SGHAT and CDR2 is FQNNGV. This CDR3 region has 12 residues. The junction had 6 bases not matched to a gene; V was cut back by 6 bases and J by 10 bases. For the CDR3, the DNA is TGTGCCAGCAGGAAACCAGCGGGGGAGCAGTTCTTC. Translation gives CASRKPAGEQFF.

V is TRBV5-6 and J is TRBJ2-5; TRBD1 agrees at 8 bases. Unmatched junction bases numbered 9, after V lost 1 base and J lost 1 base. The germline V gene encodes CDR1 SGHDT and CDR2 YYEEEE. The CDR3 loop spans 17 amino acids. The CDR3 reads CASSLFRGLFPQETQYF. CDR3 coding DNA: TGTGCCAGCAGCTTGTTCAGGGGGCTATTCCCCCAAGAGACCCAGTACTTC.

The gene calls are TRBV19 and TRBJ1-4; 10 bases line up with TRBD1. Germline CDR1 and CDR2: LNHDA and SQIVND (reference sequence). This CDR3 has 17 amino acids. V lost 7 bases to trimming and J lost 5 bases; unmatched junction nucleotides: 13. The CDR3 region is CASTSSRDRGWNEKLFF. CDR3 bases: TGTGCCAGTACCTCGTCCCGGGACAGGGGATGGAATGAAAAACTGTTTTTT. Combining the CDR3 with reference TRBV19 and TRBJ1-4 gives the whole variable domain DGGITQSPKYLFRKEGQNVTLSCEQNLNHDAMYWYRQDPGQGLRLIYYSQIVNDFQKGDIAEGYSVSREKKESFPLTVTSAQKNPTAFYLCASTSSRDRGWNEKLFFGSGTQLSVL.

V and J are TRBV28 and TRBJ2-7; 11 nucleotides line up with TRBD1. Germline CDR1 and CDR2: MDHEN and SYDVKM. Trimming at V came to 7 bases and at J to 7 bases, leaving 12 bases not matched to a gene. This CDR3 comprises 15 residues. The CDR3 here is CASMDRDRGRDEQYF. The CDR3, as DNA: TGTGCCAGCATGGACCGGGACAGGGGGAGGGATGAGCAGTACTTC.

Regarding this clone: The sample holds other DNA sequences that translate to the same CDR3. The gene calls are TRBV30 and TRBJ2-7; 8 positions match TRBD2. Losses at the gene ends were 4 bases for V and 1 base for J; bases not matched to a gene: 0. The CDR3 length is 12 residues. Germline V lookup: CDR1 GTSNPN, CDR2 SVGIG (reference sequence). CDR3 loop: CAWTSGSYEQYF. The CDR3 nucleotides are TGTGCCTGGACTAGCGGGTCCTACGAGCAGTACTTC. The full variable domain, its missing parts supplied by reference TRBV30 and TRBJ2-7, is SQTIHQWPATLVQPVGSPLSLECTVEGTSNPNLYWYRQAAGRGLQLLFYSVGIGQISSEVPQNLSASRPQDRQFILSSKKLLLSDSGFYLCAWTSGSYEQYFGPGTRLTVT.

This chain uses TRBV30 with TRBJ2-7; no clear D. Looked up from germline, CDR1 is GTSNPN and CDR2 is SVGIG (reference sequence). This CDR3 has 11 residues. The V and J ends lost 2 bases and 5 bases respectively, with 7 bases between them. CDR3 DNA: TGTGCCTGGAGTTCCCTCAACGAGCAGTACTTC. It codes for CAWSSLNEQYF.

The rearrangement links TRBV19 to TRBJ1-2; D gene uncertain. The V and J ends lost 5 bases and 6 bases respectively, with 10 bases between them. Germline V gene lookup returns CDR1 LNHDA and CDR2 SQIVND (reference sequence). The CDR3 runs 12 residues. Here the CDR3 reads CASSPAGNGYTF. CDR3 bases: TGTGCCAGTAGTCCAGCCGGGAATGGCTACACCTTC.

J is TRBJ2-7 and V is TRBV5-4; 8 bases map to TRBD2. With V trimmed by 1 base and J by 3 bases, 3 bases remained unmatched. Looked up from germline, CDR1 is SGHNT and CDR2 is YYREEE (reference sequence). The CDR3 runs 14 residues. The CDR3 is CASSLYGGDYEQYF. In nucleotides, the CDR3 is TGTGCCAGCAGCTTGTACGGGGGGGACTACGAGCAGTACTTC.

The DNA for the CDR3 is TGTGCCAGCAGTTTAAGGGAGGGAAATGGCTACACCTTC. It specifies CASSLREGNGYTF. The chain has TRBV27 and TRBJ1-2; D is ambiguous. The CDR3 spans 13 residues. The V and J ends lost 2 bases and 6 bases respectively, with 10 bases between them. Per the germline V gene, CDR1 is MNHEY and CDR2 is SMNVEV (reference sequence).

The sample holds a few counts of this clone. This sample also contains other DNA sequences that code for the same CDR3. The rearrangement links TRBV5-6 to TRBJ1-3; D not certain. Germline assignment: CDR1 SGHDT and CDR2 YYEEEE. The CDR3 runs to 12 residues. The V gene lost 0 bases and the J gene lost 2 bases, with 0 bases spanning the gap. CDR3 nucleotide sequence: TGTGCCAGCAGCTTGGCTGGAAACACCATATATTTT. It codes for CASSLAGNTIYF.

V gene TRBV10-3 combines with J gene TRBJ2-7, with TRBD1 matching 9 bases. V trimming: 2 bases; J trimming: 11 bases; junction bases outside the gene matches: 4. Germline-derived CDR1 and CDR2 are ENHRY and SYGVKD. The CDR3 runs 12 residues. This CDR3 is CAISEGQGTEYF. Written as DNA, the CDR3 is TGTGCCATCAGTGAGGGACAGGGGACAGAGTACTTC.

The chain couples TRBV2 to TRBJ1-2; D ambiguous. Germline values: CDR1 SNHLY, CDR2 FYNNEI. With 2 bases removed from V and 5 bases from J, the gap between germline ends came to 9 bases. The CDR3 length is 13 residues. The CDR3 nucleotides read TGTGCCAGCAGTGAAAATGCTGTATATGGCTACACCTTC. This gives the protein CASSENAVYGYTF.

The rearrangement joins TRBV2 to TRBJ1-2; unclear D gene. V lost 9 bases and J lost 2, with 16 bases in between. The CDR3 spans 14 residues. Germline CDR1 and CDR2: SNHLY and FYNNEI. In DNA, the CDR3 is TGTGCCAGGCTCCGACCCGGAGGAAACTATGGCTACACCTTC. It translates to CARLRPGGNYGYTF.

The chain links TRBV18 to TRBJ1-2; a possible D gene is TRBD1 (5 bases). The CDR3 has 15 residues. Trimming took 1 base from V and 5 from J, leaving 14 bases between them. Germline V gene lookup returns CDR1 KGHSH and CDR2 LQKENI. Written as DNA, the CDR3 is TGTGCCAGCTCACCACAGGGGTTATCTAGGTATGGCTACACCTTC. It encodes CASSPQGLSRYGYTF.

The DNA of the CDR3 is TGTGCCAGCAGCCCCAGCGCGCTCTCAGATACGCAGTATTTT. Translating gives CASSPSALSDTQYF. V gene TRBV9 combines with J gene TRBJ2-3; D not certain. V lost 4 bases, J lost 4 bases, and 13 bases lay in between. There are 14 residues in the CDR3. Germline loops: CDR1 SGDLS, CDR2 YYNGEE.

V and J are TRBV2 and TRBJ1-2; D not resolved. The length of the CDR3 is 15 residues. CDR1 SNHLY and CDR2 FYNNEI come from the germline V gene. V shed 4 bases and J shed 5 bases, with 17 bases lying between them. In DNA, the CDR3 is TGTGCCAGCAGTGTACGCAGATCCGAAGGATATGGCTACACCTTC. It specifies CASSVRRSEGYGYTF. Full variable domain (outside the CDR3, taken from reference TRBV2 and TRBJ1-2): EPEVTQTPSHQVTQMGQEVILRCVPISNHLYFYWYRQILGQKVEFLVSFYNNEISEKSEIFDDQFSVERPDGSNFTLKIRSTKLEDSAMYFCASSVRRSEGYGYTFGSGTRLTVV.

V gene TRBV7-6 combines with J gene TRBJ2-7; maybe TRBD1 (6 bases). The germline V gene encodes CDR1 SGHVS and CDR2 FNYEAQ. With 5 bases removed from V and 2 bases from J, the gap between germline ends came to 13 bases. The CDR3 has 14 residues. The CDR3 loop is CASSPRTDPYEQYF. CDR3 bases: TGTGCCAGCAGCCCACGGACAGACCCCTACGAGCAGTACTTC.

On this clone itself: Different DNA sequences within this sample yield the same CDR3. The rearrangement uses TRBV18 and TRBJ2-5, with 7 bases aligning to TRBD1. V lost 6 bases and J lost 2; bases outside the gene matches: 3. The CDR3 runs to 13 residues. From germline, CDR1 is KGHSH and CDR2 LQKENI. The CDR3 spells CASSQGQQETQYF. The CDR3 DNA reads as TGTGCCAGCTCGCAGGGACAGCAAGAGACCCAGTACTTC.

This sequence joins TRBV11-3 and TRBJ2-4; TRBD1 is a possible D gene (6 bases). There are 16 residues in the CDR3. V lost 4 bases and J lost 3, with 16 bases in between. Looked up from germline, CDR1 is SGHNT and CDR2 is YENEEA. The DNA for the CDR3 is TGTGCCAGCAGCTCGGGAAACAGGGATGGCAAAAACATTCAGTACTTC. The encoded protein is CASSSGNRDGKNIQYF. The full variable domain, rest sourced from reference TRBV11-3 and TRBJ2-4, is EAGVVQSPRYKIIEKKQPVAFWCNPISGHNTLYWYLQNLGQGPELLIRYENEEAVDDSQLPKDRFSAERLKGVDSTLKIQPAELGDSAVYLCASSSGNRDGKNIQYFGAGTRLSVL.

This chain joins TRBV21-1 and TRBJ2-2; the D segment call TRBD2 is taken from the table without a DNA check. TRBV21-1 is listed as a pseudogene. This CDR3 region has 17 residues. The CDR3 DNA is TGTGCCAGCAGCAAACAGGGGCCGCGGGAGTGCTCCGGGGAGCTGTTTTTT. Amino acids: CASSKQGPRECSGELFF.

The chain employs TRBV6-1 and TRBJ2-3; TRBD2 is a possible D gene (6 bases). Germline CDR1 reads MNHNS; CDR2 reads SASEGT. CDR3 length: 15 residues. V shed 9 bases and J shed 2 bases, with 18 bases lying between them. The CDR3 protein is CARREEGRSTDTQYF. The CDR3 coding sequence is TGTGCCAGGAGAGAGGAGGGCCGATCCACAGATACGCAGTATTTT.

Remarks on this clone: The identical CDR3 is also encoded by other nucleotide sequences in the sample. The gene calls are TRBV5-1 and TRBJ1-4; 8 nucleotides line up with TRBD1. CDR3 length: 13 residues. Germline V gene data show CDR1 as SGHRS and CDR2 as YFSETQ. V shed 4 bases and J 8 bases; nucleotides not matched to a gene: 4. This CDR3 reads CASSLTGGEKLFF. The CDR3 DNA reads TGCGCCAGCAGCCTTACAGGGGGGGAAAAACTGTTTTTT.

This rearrangement joins TRBV10-3 to TRBJ2-7, with 7 bases matching TRBD2. Per germline, CDR1 ENHRY and CDR2 SYGVKD. CDR3 length: 14 residues. Trimming at V came to 11 bases and at J to 7 bases, leaving 17 bases not matched to a gene. The CDR3 loop reads CASGRGGELGEQYF. The CDR3 bases are TGTGCCTCAGGACGGGGAGGGGAGCTGGGGGAGCAGTACTTC.

V usage is TRBV9 and J usage is TRBJ2-5; 8 bases fit TRBD1. This CDR3 comprises 16 residues. Germline V gene lookup returns CDR1 SGDLS and CDR2 YYNGEE. V shed 4 bases, J shed 3 bases, and the junction held 11 bases outside the gene matches. The CDR3 protein is CASSPRTGTWEETQYF. The CDR3 region has the DNA TGTGCCAGCAGCCCCCGGACAGGGACGTGGGAAGAGACCCAGTACTTC.

V is TRBV10-2 and J is TRBJ2-5; a weak D match, TRBD1 (5 bases). The ends were cut back, 6 bases at V and 5 bases at J, with 22 bases in the middle. Germline CDR1 reads WSHSY; CDR2 reads SAAADI. The CDR3 has 16 residues. CDR3 amino acids: CASSQSLGQVYETQYF. The CDR3, as DNA: TGCGCCAGCAGCCAGTCTCTGGGGCAGGTATATGAGACCCAGTACTTC.

Remarks on this clone: Other DNA sequences in the sample encode the same CDR3. This sequence joins TRBV5-1 and TRBJ1-4; 10 positions match TRBD1. CDR1 and CDR2 (germline): SGHRS, YFSETQ. The CDR3 totals 15 residues. The junction had 2 bases not matched to a gene; V was cut back by 3 bases and J by 3 bases. CDR3 nucleotides: TGCGCCAGCAGCTCCGGACAGGGGGCTAATGAAAAACTGTTTTTT. This sequence encodes CASSSGQGANEKLFF.

J is TRBJ2-3 and V is TRBV5-1, with D perhaps assigned TRBD1 or TRBD2 (5 bases each). Per the germline V gene, CDR1 is SGHRS and CDR2 is YFSETQ. Trimming removed 3 bases at V and 4 bases at J, with 9 bases between. The CDR3 has 13 residues. The CDR3 protein is CASSSGAPDTQYF. The CDR3 DNA is TGCGCCAGCAGCTCCGGGGCCCCAGATACGCAGTATTTT.